The 21 T cell receptor beta chains reported below all come from one sample, sequenced in a study of blood T cell repertoires in COVID-19. TCRdb's copy holds only in-frame clones and misses some; the assay was immunoSEQ multiplex PCR. The data contain 130,000 to 150,000 clones, roughly 81% of them singletons. The sequencing sample was made of peripheral blood. Source of these receptors: a human donor with acute or convalescent COVID-19. The donor label of this sample is uncertain.

J is TRBJ1-3 and V is TRBV4-1; D gene unclear. The CDR3 spans 17 residues. Trimming cost V 1 base and J 0 bases, with 13 bases left between them. Germline V lookup: CDR1 MGHRA, CDR2 YSYEKL. The CDR3 sequence: CASSQANLVSSGNTIYF. The CDR3 nucleotides read TGCGCCAGCAGCCAAGCCAACCTTGTGAGCTCTGGAAACACCATATATTTT.

The V gene is TRBV4-3, the J gene TRBJ2-5; 8 nucleotides align to TRBD2. V lost 0 bases and J lost 9; bases outside the gene matches: 15. The CDR3 is 17 amino acids. Germline CDR1 LGHNA, CDR2 YSLEER. CDR3 sequence: CASSQDTPEAGVGSQYF. CDR3 nucleotide sequence: TGCGCCAGCAGCCAAGATACGCCGGAAGCGGGAGTGGGGTCCCAGTACTTC.

This clone was found a few times. This chain links TRBV11-1 with TRBJ2-5, with D unclear. Per the germline V gene, CDR1 is SGHAT and CDR2 is FQDESV (reference sequence). V lost 3 bases to trimming and J lost 3 bases, with 8 bases between them. This CDR3 has 13 residues. In nucleotides, the CDR3 is TGTGCCAGCAGCTTTAACAGCAAAGAGACCCAGTACTTC. Translation: CASSFNSKETQYF.

The chain joins TRBV6-5 to TRBJ2-4, with D hard to call. V shed 6 bases and J shed 2 bases, with 11 bases lying between them. The CDR3 runs 14 residues. Germline CDR1 is MNHEY and CDR2 is SVGAGI. CDR3 nucleotides: TGTGCCAGCAGCCCCTCTGGCCCCAAAAACATTCAGTACTTC. It is translated as CASSPSGPKNIQYF.

The rearrangement uses TRBV10-3 and TRBJ1-2; no definite D call. The CDR3 length is 12 residues. V was shortened by 3 bases and J by 6 bases, with 8 bases between the two germline ends. Germline values: CDR1 ENHRY, CDR2 SYGVKD. DNA of the CDR3: TGTGCCATCAGTGATGGGGAGAATGGCTACACCTTC. Translating gives CAISDGENGYTF.

The gene calls are TRBV28 and TRBJ1-3; D might be TRBD1 (6 bases). Per the germline V gene, CDR1 is MDHEN and CDR2 is SYDVKM. The CDR3 extends over 15 amino acids. Trimming cost V 5 bases and J 2 bases, with 13 bases left between them. The CDR3 DNA sequence: TGTGCCAGCAGTCCCCTGAGGGGGACTGGAAACACCATATATTTT. Residues: CASSPLRGTGNTIYF.

The chain links TRBV5-4 to TRBJ1-5; 11 positions agree with TRBD1. CDR3 length: 13 amino acids. V trimming: 3 bases; J trimming: 7 bases; junction bases outside the gene matches: 0. Looked up from germline, CDR1 is SGHNT and CDR2 is YYREEE (reference sequence). CDR3 sequence: CASSWDRGQPQHF. The CDR3, as DNA: TGTGCCAGCAGCTGGGACAGGGGGCAGCCCCAGCATTTT.

This rearrangement joins TRBV6-5 to TRBJ1-1; 7 bases match TRBD1. The CDR3 extends over 14 amino acids. Germline loops: CDR1 MNHEY, CDR2 SVGAGI. V lost 6 bases and J lost 4; bases outside the gene matches: 8. CDR3 bases: TGTGCCAGCAGCCTCCAGGGGGTCGGCACTGAAGCTTTCTTT. It yields the protein CASSLQGVGTEAFF.

This clone was observed a single time. J is TRBJ2-3 and V is TRBV28; a possible D gene is TRBD1 (6 bases). CDR3 length equals 15 residues. Trimming pared 6 bases from V and 0 bases from J, leaving 13 bases between. Germline CDR1 reads MDHEN; CDR2 reads SYDVKM. The DNA of the CDR3 is TGTGCCAGCAGCATCTTGACAGGCAGCACAGATACGCAGTATTTT. Translating gives CASSILTGSTDTQYF. Full variable domain (missing parts from reference TRBV28 and TRBJ2-3): DVKVTQSSRYLVKRTGEKVFLECVQDMDHENMFWYRQDPGLGLRLIYFSYDVKMKEKGDIPEGYSVSREKKERFSLILESASTNQTSMYLCASSILTGSTDTQYFGPGTRLTVL.

J is TRBJ2-3 and V is TRBV27, with TRBD2 matching over 11 bases. Per germline, CDR1 MNHEY and CDR2 SMNVEV (reference sequence). This CDR3 has 16 amino acids. J lost 5 bases, V lost 7 bases, and 11 bases had no gene match. The CDR3 loop is CASIFYILAGEDTQYF. In nucleotides, the CDR3 is TGTGCCAGCATCTTTTACATACTAGCGGGGGAAGATACGCAGTATTTT.

The DNA for the CDR3 is TGTGCCAGCAGTCCCTTAGAGACACAAAAAGAGACCCAGTACTTC. It specifies CASSPLETQKETQYF. The rearrangement joins TRBV28 to TRBJ2-5; no firm D call. Trimming cost V 5 bases and J 3 bases, with 16 bases left between them. CDR1 and CDR2 (germline): MDHEN, SYDVKM. This CDR3 region has 15 residues.

This rearrangement joins TRBV4-3 to TRBJ1-3, with a possible D match to TRBD1 (6 bases). The germline gives CDR1 LGHNA, CDR2 YSLEER. CDR3 length: 17 residues. Trimming cost V 0 bases and J 3 bases, with 15 bases left between them. CDR3 protein: CASSQELRGFYGNTIYF. The DNA of the CDR3 is TGCGCCAGCAGCCAAGAGCTCAGGGGCTTTTATGGAAACACCATATATTTT.

This clone was counted a few times. This rearrangement joins TRBV27 to TRBJ1-5, with 9 bases matching TRBD1. There are 14 residues in the CDR3. V lost 6 bases to trimming and J lost 9 bases; unmatched junction nucleotides: 9. Per germline, CDR1 MNHEY and CDR2 SMNVEV (reference sequence). The CDR3 spells CASSPGQGQGPQHF. The CDR3 bases are TGTGCCAGCAGCCCTGGACAGGGGCAGGGGCCCCAGCATTTT.

The rearrangement uses TRBV28 and TRBJ1-5; tentative D call: TRBD1 (5 bases). Trimming removed 2 bases from V and 3 bases from J, with 8 bases in between. This CDR3 contains 14 residues. Per germline, CDR1 MDHEN and CDR2 SYDVKM. The CDR3 is CASSLGGVNQPQHF. CDR3 nucleotides: TGTGCCAGCAGTTTAGGAGGGGTCAATCAGCCCCAGCATTTT.

The rearrangement uses TRBV28 and TRBJ1-4; D unclear. The germline gives CDR1 MDHEN, CDR2 SYDVKM. V was clipped by 6 bases and J by 14 bases, with 13 bases between them. This CDR3 comprises 11 residues. CDR3 DNA sequence: TGTGCCAGCAGCGGAAAATCCGGGCTGTTTTTT. It is translated as CASSGKSGLFF.

Only a few counts were recorded for this clone. The rearrangement joins TRBV7-2 to TRBJ2-1; TRBD2 is a possible D gene (6 bases). Per germline, CDR1 SGHTA and CDR2 FQGNSA. V lost 0 bases and J lost 6, with 15 bases in between. This CDR3 has 16 amino acids. CDR3: CASSLAGRGTSNEQFF. The CDR3 coding sequence is TGTGCCAGCAGCTTAGCAGGGCGGGGAACTAGCAATGAGCAGTTCTTC.

The V call is TRBV28, the J call TRBJ1-1; no reliable D call. CDR1 and CDR2 (germline): MDHEN, SYDVKM. The CDR3 sequence is 13 residues long. Trimming removed 6 bases at V and 4 bases at J, with 12 bases between. The CDR3 DNA follows: TGTGCCAGCAGGCCGTCTAACCCCACTGAAGCTTTCTTT. It yields the protein CASRPSNPTEAFF.

V gene TRBV6-6 combines with J gene TRBJ2-3; 11 bases agree with TRBD2. There are 14 residues in the CDR3. Per germline, CDR1 MNHNY and CDR2 SVGAGI (reference sequence). V was pared by 9 bases and J by 7 bases, with 9 bases of the junction left unmatched. The CDR3 DNA is TGTGCCAGTCGTAATAGCGGGGGGGTGAATACGCAGTATTTT. The encoded protein is CASRNSGGVNTQYF.

This clone was counted once. The chain couples TRBV5-4 to TRBJ1-2; 8 bases agree with TRBD1. V lost 4 bases to trimming and J lost 7 bases; unmatched junction nucleotides: 9. This CDR3 contains 14 residues. Germline V gene lookup returns CDR1 SGHNT and CDR2 YYREEE (reference sequence). CDR3 DNA sequence: TGTGCCAGCAGCCAAACAGGGGGTATCTCTGGCTACACCTTC. Its translation is CASSQTGGISGYTF.

The chain couples TRBV6-2 or TRBV6-3 to TRBJ1-2; weak D call: TRBD1 (6 bases). The length of the CDR3 is 14 residues. Between the trimmed V and J ends, which lost 6 bases and 7 bases, there was a span of 18 bases. Germline V gene lookup returns CDR1 MNHEY and CDR2 SVGEGT. CDR3 sequence reads: CASSSLGGESGYTF. The CDR3 nucleotides read TGTGCCAGCAGCTCCCTTGGGGGCGAAAGTGGCTACACCTTC.

This sequence joins TRBV19 and TRBJ1-1; TRBD1 aligns across 9 bases. The CDR3 runs 14 residues. Germline assignment: CDR1 LNHDA and CDR2 SQIVND (reference sequence). The V gene end was trimmed by 5 bases and the J gene end by 2 bases; junction bases not matched to a gene: 3. The CDR3 DNA is TGTGCCAGTAGTCCGGGACAGGGAAACACTGAAGCTTTCTTT. As protein: CASSPGQGNTEAFF. Drawing the rest from reference TRBV19 and TRBJ1-1, the complete variable domain is DGGITQSPKYLFRKEGQNVTLSCEQNLNHDAMYWYRQDPGQGLRLIYYSQIVNDFQKGDIAEGYSVSREKKESFPLTVTSAQKNPTAFYLCASSPGQGNTEAFFGQGTRLTVV.